Sequencing of this T cell receptor beta chain was carried out in a study of memory B cells and T cells in multiple sclerosis. Germline CDR1 MDHEN, CDR2 SYDVKM. The CDR3 has 15 amino acids. Trimming left V 6 bases short and J 8 bases short, with 19 bases between. Study-wide results and caveats: Compartments had unequal clone-set sizes, affecting shared clonotype counts.

A note on this clone: The antigen remains undetermined.

CFSE-dim autoproliferating and CFSE-high non-proliferating T cells from unstimulated culture were sequenced separately. Replicate wells were pooled after 7 days of stimulus-free culture of roughly 5x10^7 CFSE-labeled PBMCs. PBMCs were labeled with about 0.5 uM CFSE and cultured without exogenous stimuli. TCRdb keeps only in-frame clones here, not all; method: immunoSEQ multiplex PCR. The data hold 9,000 to 15,000 clones, with around four fifths observed a single time. The rearrangement uses TRBV28 and TRBJ1-4, with D perhaps matching TRBD1 (6 bases). Sequencing used PBMCs from blood kept in culture. The origin of this receptor is a human donor with multiple sclerosis. The CDR3 DNA sequence: TGTGCCAGCAGCGAGTACAGGGTTGGAGGGGAAAAACTGTTTTTT. Protein: CASSEYRVGGEKLFF. The whole variable domain, filled in from reference TRBV28 and TRBJ1-4, reads DVKVTQSSRYLVKRTGEKVFLECVQDMDHENMFWYRQDPGLGLRLIYFSYDVKMKEKGDIPEGYSVSREKKERFSLILESASTNQTSMYLCASSEYRVGGEKLFFGSGTQLSVL.